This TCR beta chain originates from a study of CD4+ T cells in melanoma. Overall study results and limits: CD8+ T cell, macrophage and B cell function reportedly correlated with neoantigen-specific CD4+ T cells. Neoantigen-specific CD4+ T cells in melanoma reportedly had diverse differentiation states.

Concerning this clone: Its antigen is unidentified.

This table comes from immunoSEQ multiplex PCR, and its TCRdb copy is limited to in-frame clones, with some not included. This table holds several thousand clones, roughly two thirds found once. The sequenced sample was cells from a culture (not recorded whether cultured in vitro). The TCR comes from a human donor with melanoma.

CDR3: CASTRYPIGNQPQHF. The CDR3 bases are TGTGCCAGCACCCGATACCCGATAGGCAATCAGCCCCAGCATTTT. V gene TRBV6-5 combines with J gene TRBJ1-5; D remains unclear. There are 15 residues in the CDR3. The germline CDR1 and CDR2 sequences are MNHEY and SVGAGI. The V gene lost 7 bases and the J gene lost 2 bases, with 15 bases spanning the gap.